Listed below are T cell receptor beta chains from one sample, sequenced in a study of shared clonotypes between healthy human individuals. The table came from immunoSEQ multiplex PCR; TCRdb's copy has only in-frame clones and leaves some out. The profile shows more than 1,200,000 clones, less than 99% of them singletons. The specimen sequenced was naive CD4+ T cells sorted from blood. The receptors here all came from a young man in good health. CDR3s include the opening cysteine and the closing phenylalanine or tryptophan. D genes are given only for firm matches. Clone size is shown for a subset of rows, as once, few, many or a class of expanded clone.

j_gene | v_gene | d_gene | abundance | CDR3nt | CDR3aa
TRBJ1-5 | TRBV7-2 | TRBD1 | NA | TGTGCCAGCAGCTTAAGGCAGGGGGATCAGCCCCAGCATTTT | CASSLRQGDQPQHF
TRBJ2-5 | TRBV7-9 | NA | NA | TGTGCCAGCAGCTTTTTAGGTTCGGAGACCCAGTACTTC | CASSFLGSETQYF
TRBJ1-1 | TRBV27 | NA | once | TGTGCCAGCAGTTTCTCAGACCCCACTGAAGCTTTCTTT | CASSFSDPTEAFF
TRBJ1-5 | TRBV28 | TRBD1 | once | TGTGCCAGTTCCCCCGACAGGGGGGATCAGCCCCAGCATTTT | CASSPDRGDQPQHF
TRBJ2-3 | TRBV27 | NA | NA | TGTGCCAGCAGTTTAGCGGATACGCAGTATTTT | CASSLADTQYF
TRBJ2-3 | TRBV6-1 | NA | NA | TGTGCCACGGTCGGGCAGGGGCGCCTCGCAGATACGCAGTATTTT | CATVGQGRLADTQYF
TRBJ2-7 | TRBV23-1 | TRBD2 | NA | TGCGCCAGCAGTCAATTCGGACTAGCGGGTAGTACCTACGAGCAGTACTTC | CASSQFGLAGSTYEQYF
TRBJ2-2 | TRBV5-1 | TRBD2 | once | TGCGCCAGCAGCCCCACGGCGGGGGGAAACACCGGGGAGCTGTTTTTT | CASSPTAGGNTGELFF
TRBJ2-1 | TRBV19 | TRBD2 | NA | TGTGCCAGTAGTATTATTGGGTCCGGGACTAGCGAGCAGTTCTTC | CASSIIGSGTSEQFF
TRBJ1-1 | TRBV29-1 | NA | NA | TGCAGCGTTGCCCCTGGCCCCCCCCTTGAAGCTTTCTTT | CSVAPGPPLEAFF
TRBJ1-1 | TRBV5-1 | NA | NA | TGCGCCAGCAGCTTCTTGACAGGAGGGAACACTGAAGCTTTCTTT | CASSFLTGGNTEAFF
TRBJ2-1 | TRBV5-4 | TRBD1 | NA | TGTGCCAGCAGCCCCGGGACAGGGGGCTTTGATGAGCAGTTCTTC | CASSPGTGGFDEQFF
TRBJ1-1 | TRBV5-1 | NA | NA | TGCGCCAGCAGCTTAATAGGGTCAAACACTGAAGCTTTCTTT | CASSLIGSNTEAFF
TRBJ2-1 | TRBV6-1 | TRBD1 | NA | TGTGCCAGCAGTGAAGGGGACAGCTCCTACAATGAGCAGTTCTTC | CASSEGDSSYNEQFF
TRBJ1-1 | TRBV5-1 | NA | NA | TGCGCCAGCAGCTCATACGGGAACACTGAAGCTTTCTTT | CASSSYGNTEAFF
TRBJ2-3 | TRBV29-1 | TRBD2 | NA | TGCAGCGTTCTAGAAGGGAGGGCAGATACGCAGTATTTT | CSVLEGRADTQYF
TRBJ2-6 | TRBV13 | NA | NA | TGTGCCAGCAGCGGCAGGGTGACTGGGGCCAACGTCCTGACTTTC | CASSGRVTGANVLTF
TRBJ1-2 | TRBV2 | TRBD1 | few | TGTGCCACCCGGGACAGGGTTGGCTATGGCTACACCTTC | CATRDRVGYGYTF
TRBJ2-2 | TRBV29-1 | TRBD2 | NA | TGCAGCGTTGAGTGGCTAGCGGGGCCGAACACCGGGGAGCTGTTTTTT | CSVEWLAGPNTGELFF
TRBJ2-7 | TRBV18 | TRBD2 | NA | TGTGCCAGCTCACCACCCGCTAGCGGGAGGACAAGCGAGCAGTACTTC | CASSPPASGRTSEQYF
TRBJ2-3 | TRBV10-3 | NA | NA | TGTGCCATCAGTGAGTCTGGGTCCTCGGATACGCAGTATTTT | CAISESGSSDTQYF
TRBJ2-1 | TRBV5-1 | TRBD1 | NA | TGCGCCAGCAGCTTGGACGTCGGGACAGGGGGCGAGCAGTTCTTC | CASSLDVGTGGEQFF
TRBJ1-2 | TRBV21-1 | NA | NA | TGTGCCAGCAGCAAAGAACTGGTCAGGGGGCATGGCTACACCTTC | CASSKELVRGHGYTF
TRBJ1-1 | TRBV29-1 | TRBD1 | NA | TGCAGCGTTGAAGCTTCACAGGGGCTGAAGGCTGAAGCTTTCTTT | CSVEASQGLKAEAFF
TRBJ2-1 | TRBV10-1 | TRBD2 | NA | TGCGCCAGCGCAAGCGGGGTCCGCTCCACGAACAATGAGCAGTTCTTC | CASASGVRSTNNEQFF
TRBJ1-1 | TRBV7-2 | NA | once | TGTGCCAGCAGCTTAGAACCGGGAGCTTGGCCTGAAGCTTTCTTT | CASSLEPGAWPEAFF
TRBJ2-1 | TRBV9 | TRBD2 | NA | TGTGCCAGCAGCGCCTTGGGACTAGCGCAGTACAATGAGCAGTTCTTC | CASSALGLAQYNEQFF
TRBJ2-1 | TRBV4-1 | TRBD2 | NA | TGCGCCAGCAGCCAAGCGCTAGCGGGAGTTCGGTACAATGAGCAGTTCTTC | CASSQALAGVRYNEQFF
TRBJ1-1 | TRBV6-5 | NA | NA | TGTGCCAGCAGTTACATTGGAAACACTGAAGCTTTCTTT | CASSYIGNTEAFF
TRBJ2-6 | TRBV6-5 | NA | NA | TGTGCCAGCAAACAGGGCCGGGCCAACGTCCTGACTTTC | CASKQGRANVLTF
TRBJ2-2 | TRBV5-5 | NA | NA | TGTGCCAGCAGCTTAGTGACACAGAACACCGGGGAGCTGTTTTTT | CASSLVTQNTGELFF
TRBJ1-1 | TRBV19 | TRBD1 | NA | TGTGCCAGTAGTACTAACAGGGGGCACACTGAAGCTTTCTTT | CASSTNRGHTEAFF
TRBJ2-5 | TRBV7-3 | NA | NA | TGTGCCAGCAGCCTAACGCCCACTGCGCGGGAGACCCAGTACTTC | CASSLTPTARETQYF
TRBJ2-2 | TRBV12-1 | NA | NA | TGTGCCAGCAGCTCGGGACAGTCTTTTGGTGGGGAGCTGTTTTTT | CASSSGQSFGGELFF
TRBJ2-5 | TRBV5-1 | NA | NA | TGCGCCAGCACGAGCACAGGGACCCAAGAGACCCAGTACTTC | CASTSTGTQETQYF
TRBJ1-5 | TRBV2 | NA | NA | TGTGCCAGCAGGGAAGATTCTGTCCGCCCCCAGCATTTT | CASREDSVRPQHF
TRBJ2-1 | TRBV25-1 | NA | NA | TGTGCCAGTAGTGGACCTCCCCCGAATGAGCAGTTCTTC | CASSGPPPNEQFF
TRBJ1-5 | TRBV9 | NA | NA | TGTGCCAGCAGTCCCGGAGGGTTTAGCAATCAGCCCCAGCATTTT | CASSPGGFSNQPQHF
TRBJ1-3 | TRBV18 | NA | NA | TGTGCCAGCTTCACCACTCCAGGGCCTGGAAACACCATATATTTT | CASFTTPGPGNTIYF
TRBJ1-5 | TRBV5-4 | NA | NA | TGTGCCAGGACTAGGACGACTAGCAATCAGCCCCAGCATTTT | CARTRTTSNQPQHF
TRBJ1-2 | TRBV5-5 | TRBD1 | NA | TGTGCCAGCAGCGTGGACAGGGGAAACTATGGCTACACCTTC | CASSVDRGNYGYTF
TRBJ2-2 | TRBV11-2 | NA | NA | TGTGCCAGCAGCTTAGCCCTAGCATCCGGGGAGCTGTTTTTT | CASSLALASGELFF
TRBJ2-5 | TRBV7-9 | NA | NA | TGTGCCAGCAGCTTAGTTAGGGGCCTGGGGGACGAGACCCAGTACTTC | CASSLVRGLGDETQYF
TRBJ1-1 | TRBV5-1 | NA | NA | TGCGCCAGCAGCTCCACAGGTCGGAGTTGGAGCACTGAAGCTTTCTTT | CASSSTGRSWSTEAFF
TRBJ2-5 | TRBV28 | NA | NA | TGTGGCACGGGGGCAATCCAAGAGACCCAGTACTTC | CGTGAIQETQYF
TRBJ1-2 | TRBV14 | NA | NA | TGTGCCAGCAGCCTCACCGGCAGGGCGGCCTATGGCTACACCTTC | CASSLTGRAAYGYTF
TRBJ2-5 | TRBV25-1 | TRBD2 | NA | TGTGCCAGCAGTGAATTTAGACTAGCGGGAGGCGAGACCCAGTACTTC | CASSEFRLAGGETQYF
TRBJ2-1 | TRBV7-2 | NA | NA | TGTGCCAGCAGCTTAAGGCGGGCGTTCCAGGGGAATGAGCAGTTCTTC | CASSLRRAFQGNEQFF
TRBJ1-5 | TRBV27 | NA | NA | TGTGCCCCTCCAGGTCGGGGTAGCAATCAGCCCCAGCATTTT | CAPPGRGSNQPQHF
TRBJ1-4 | TRBV6-1 | NA | NA | TGTGCCAGCAAGGCGGGACTTAATGAAAAACTGTTTTTT | CASKAGLNEKLFF
TRBJ2-2 | TRBV27 | TRBD2 | NA | TGTGCCAGCAGTTTATATCCGGCGGGAGTAATTAACACCGGGGAGCTGTTTTTT | CASSLYPAGVINTGELFF
TRBJ2-7 | TRBV14 | NA | once | TGTGCCAGCAGCCCCTGGGACGGATCCTACGAGCAGTACTTC | CASSPWDGSYEQYF
TRBJ1-2 | TRBV14 | NA | NA | TGTGCCAGCAGCCAAGACAACGCGGAGCACAATTTTTATGGCTACACCTTC | CASSQDNAEHNFYGYTF
TRBJ1-5 | TRBV7-9 | NA | NA | TGTGCCAGCAGCCTTGAGAGCAATCAGCCCCAACATTTT | CASSLESNQPQHF
TRBJ2-5 | TRBV19 | TRBD1 | NA | TGTGCCAGTAGTAGGGGGACAGGGGGCCGCCAGGAGACCCAGTACTTC | CASSRGTGGRQETQYF
TRBJ2-7 | TRBV15 | NA | NA | TGTGCCACCAGCAGAGATCTCGGGGCACCCTACGAGCAGTACTTC | CATSRDLGAPYEQYF
TRBJ1-3 | TRBV6-6 | TRBD1 | NA | TGTGCCAGCAGTTACCCTGGACAGGGGGATAGTAACACCATATATTTT | CASSYPGQGDSNTIYF
TRBJ1-1 | TRBV6-5 | NA | NA | TGTGCCAGCAGTTACGGTGGTGAAGCTTTCTTT | CASSYGGEAFF
TRBJ2-7 | TRBV5-6 | NA | once | TGTGCCAGCAGCTTGGTGACCTTATACGAGCAGTACTTC | CASSLVTLYEQYF
TRBJ2-5 | TRBV9 | NA | NA | TGTGCCAGCAGCGTAGCATGGGTACAAGAGACCCAGTACTTC | CASSVAWVQETQYF